These 28 T cell receptor beta chains were all obtained from the same sample, sequenced in a study of blood T cells in healthy people across ages. Using a J-beta primer mix together with a sample-barcoded 5' primer, a second PCR was run for about 6 to 12 cycles. TCRdb fed the 5' RACE reads into MiXCR, producing one record per CDR3 protein. The repertoire has about 510,000 distinct CDR3 sequences, over 25% of them found once; the top ten carry under 4.5%. This sample also belongs to another study, concerning T cells of mothers and their children.

The sample taken for sequencing was blood. Receptors originate from a boy younger than 10 in good health.

This clonotype was counted only a few times. The rearrangement joins TRBV6-1 to TRBJ1-5; D might be TRBD1 (6 bases). V was trimmed by 6 bases and J by 0 bases, leaving 15 bases between them. This CDR3 is 16 amino acids long. CDR1 is MNHNS, CDR2 SASEGT, per germline. This chain's CDR3 is CASRALHRASNQPQHF. CDR3 bases: TGTGCCAGCAGAGCCCTCCACAGGGCTAGCAATCAGCCCCAGCATTTT.

This clonotype came up a few times. The rearrangement links TRBV3-1 to TRBJ2-5; D remains ambiguous. Germline-derived CDR1 and CDR2 are LGHDT and YNNKEL (reference sequence). Trimming took 5 bases from V and 3 from J, leaving 19 bases between them. There are 16 residues in the CDR3. CDR3 region: CASSSSADRNKETQYF. The CDR3 coding sequence is TGTGCCAGCAGCTCCTCAGCTGACCGAAATAAAGAGACCCAGTACTTC.

This clonotype was counted only a few times. V and J are TRBV29-1 and TRBJ2-5; TRBD2 matches at 8 bases. Germline V gene lookup returns CDR1 SQVTM and CDR2 ANQGSEA. The CDR3 is made up of 14 amino acids. V shed 4 bases, J shed 2 bases, and the junction held 6 bases outside the gene matches. The CDR3 reads CSVAGAGGQETQYF. CDR3 nucleotide sequence: TGCAGCGTTGCCGGCGCGGGGGGACAAGAGACCCAGTACTTC.

The chain joins TRBV27 to TRBJ2-5, with 10 positions matching TRBD1. The J segment lost 7 bases and the V segment lost 5 bases, leaving 4 bases of the junction unmatched. Germline loops: CDR1 MNHEY, CDR2 SMNVEV (reference sequence). This CDR3 has 13 residues. CDR3 bases: TGTGCCAGCAGTCACGGACAGGGGGGGACCCAGTACTTC. Translated: CASSHGQGGTQYF.

Only a few counts were recorded for this clonotype. The chain couples TRBV7-2 to TRBJ1-1, with no clear D. CDR1 and CDR2 (germline): SGHTA, FQGNSA. The V gene lost 1 base and the J gene lost 1 base, with 16 bases spanning the gap. This CDR3 has 17 residues. The CDR3 is CASSLGSGGDWNTEAFF. CDR3 nucleotides: TGTGCCAGCAGCTTAGGTAGCGGTGGGGATTGGAACACTGAAGCTTTCTTT.

The gene calls are TRBV6-1 and TRBJ2-5; a weak D match, TRBD2 (6 bases). Looked up from germline, CDR1 is MNHNS and CDR2 is SASEGT. V lost 4 bases and J lost 4, with 19 bases in between. The CDR3 spans 16 residues. The CDR3 protein is CASSVSRTPEGETQYF. CDR3 in DNA: TGTGCCAGCAGTGTGTCCCGGACCCCGGAGGGAGAGACCCAGTACTTC.

The chain couples TRBV12-3 or TRBV12-4 to TRBJ1-1, with D possibly being TRBD1 (6 bases). The ends were cut back, 5 bases at V and 1 base at J, with 11 bases in the middle. This CDR3 is 14 amino acids long. CDR3 sequence: CASSPTRGNTEAFF. The CDR3 DNA sequence: TGTGCCAGCAGTCCTACCAGGGGGAACACTGAAGCTTTCTTT.

The chain combines TRBV5-5 with TRBJ2-5, with 8 bases fitting TRBD2. The germline gives CDR1 SGHKS, CDR2 YYEKEE (reference sequence). The CDR3 has 15 residues. The J segment lost 4 bases and the V segment lost 3 bases, leaving 8 bases of the junction unmatched. For the CDR3, the DNA is TGTGCCAGCAGCTCCGAGGGCGGGGGGATAGAGACCCAGTACTTC. Protein product: CASSSEGGGIETQYF.

The genes are TRBV24-1 and TRBJ2-5; the match to TRBD2 covers 11 bases. V was pared by 10 bases and J by 1 base, with 1 base of the junction left unmatched. The CDR3 totals 13 residues. Germline CDR1 reads KGHDR; CDR2 reads SFDVKD. The CDR3 here is CATSGGAQETQYF. Written as DNA, the CDR3 is TGTGCCACTAGCGGGGGGGCCCAAGAGACCCAGTACTTC.

The rearrangement uses TRBV27 and TRBJ1-5, with unresolved D. CDR1 is MNHEY, CDR2 SMNVEV, per germline (reference sequence). This CDR3 spans 15 amino acids. Trimming pared 3 bases from V and 2 bases from J, leaving 11 bases between. CDR3 bases: TGTGCCAGCAGTTTGGTTGGGGTTGGCAATCAGCCCCAGCATTTT. Amino acid sequence: CASSLVGVGNQPQHF.

For the CDR3, the DNA is TGTGCCAGCAGCGCCCTAGCGGTCAGCTCCTACAATGAGCAGTTCTTC. Residues: CASSALAVSSYNEQFF. V usage is TRBV11-2 and J usage is TRBJ2-1; 7 nucleotides match TRBD2. The CDR3 length is 16 residues. V dropped 5 bases and J dropped 0; count of bases not matched to a gene: 7. CDR1 and CDR2 (germline): SGHAT, FQNNGV.

This clonotype was counted a few times. The chain couples TRBV25-1 to TRBJ1-6, with D perhaps matching TRBD1 (5 bases). Germline lookup yields CDR1 MGHDK and CDR2 SYGVNS. The CDR3 spans 16 residues. Between the trimmed V and J ends, which lost 2 bases and 7 bases, there was a span of 15 bases. The CDR3: CASSETDNMGNSPLHF. The CDR3 DNA reads as TGTGCCAGCAGTGAAACGGACAATATGGGCAATTCACCCCTCCACTTT.

The chain uses TRBV24-1 and TRBJ2-5, with 8 bases identical to TRBD1. From germline, CDR1 is KGHDR and CDR2 SFDVKD. This CDR3 is built from 15 residues. J lost 5 bases, V lost 3 bases, and 7 bases had no gene match. CDR3 nucleotides: TGTGCCACCAGTGATCCATCGACAGGGGCGGAGACCCAGTACTTC. Translating it yields CATSDPSTGAETQYF.

This clonotype was seen repeatedly, ten times or more. The chain employs TRBV7-9 and TRBJ2-5; TRBD2 is a possible D gene (5 bases). This CDR3 region has 15 residues. CDR1 SEHNR and CDR2 FQNEAQ come from the germline V gene (reference sequence). The V end was cut by 5 bases, the J end by 5 bases, with 18 bases between. This chain's CDR3 is CASSPSLGHVETQYF. The CDR3 region has the DNA TGTGCCAGCAGCCCGTCACTAGGGCATGTGGAGACCCAGTACTTC. Full variable domain (rest looked up from reference TRBV7-9 and TRBJ2-5): DTGVSQNPRHKITKRGQNVTFRCDPISEHNRLYWYRQTLGQGPEFLTYFQNEAQLEKSRLLSDRFSAERPKGSFSTLEIQRTEQGDSAMYLCASSPSLGHVETQYFGPGTRLLVL.

V usage is TRBV3-1 and J usage is TRBJ1-1; 10 bases line up with TRBD1. Per the germline V gene, CDR1 is LGHDT and CDR2 is YNNKEL (reference sequence). The CDR3 loop spans 17 amino acids. V shed 3 bases, J shed 3 bases, and the junction held 10 bases outside the gene matches. CDR3 protein: CASSQGQGTGLDTEAFF. CDR3 sequence (DNA): TGTGCCAGCAGCCAGGGACAGGGGACGGGATTGGACACTGAAGCTTTCTTT.

This rearrangement joins TRBV14 to TRBJ1-1; TRBD1 is a possible D gene (6 bases). V was clipped by 3 bases and J by 1 base, with 12 bases between them. The CDR3 runs to 15 residues. Germline V lookup: CDR1 SGHDN, CDR2 FVKESK. CDR3 coding DNA: TGTGCCAGCAGCCATGGGGGCGCTTGGAACACTGAAGCTTTCTTT. This encodes CASSHGGAWNTEAFF.

This sequence joins TRBV20-1 and TRBJ2-4; D is ambiguous. V was cut by 3 bases and J by 8 bases, with 14 bases left in between. The CDR3 extends over 13 amino acids. Germline CDR1 is DFQATT and CDR2 is SNEGSKA (reference sequence). This CDR3 reads CSARRSGQDIQYF. For the CDR3, the DNA is TGCAGTGCTAGGAGGTCTGGGCAGGACATTCAGTACTTC.

The chain carries TRBV11-3 and TRBJ2-6; the D gene is possibly TRBD2 (6 bases). Germline CDR1 SGHNT, CDR2 YENEEA. V lost 3 bases and J lost 1, with 13 bases in between. This CDR3 is 17 amino acids long. CDR3 nucleotides: TGTGCCAGCAGCTTGGGGACTTTAGCTTCTGGGGCCAACGTCCTGACTTTC. It yields the protein CASSLGTLASGANVLTF.

The rearrangement links TRBV27 to TRBJ1-4; 7 nucleotides match TRBD1. Germline CDR1 reads MNHEY; CDR2 reads SMNVEV (reference sequence). The J segment lost 6 bases and the V segment lost 3 bases, leaving 10 bases of the junction unmatched. The CDR3 has 16 amino acids. This CDR3 reads CASSLTGTFSYEKLFF. CDR3 sequence (DNA): TGTGCCAGCAGTTTGACAGGGACATTTTCATATGAAAAACTGTTTTTT.

The rearrangement uses TRBV3-1 and TRBJ2-7; D may be TRBD1 (6 bases). Germline CDR1 reads LGHDT; CDR2 reads YNNKEL (reference sequence). CDR3 length equals 11 residues. V lost 3 bases, J lost 6 bases, and 6 bases lay in between. CDR3 DNA: TGTGCCAGCAGCCAGACAGGCGAGCAGTACTTC. Translated: CASSQTGEQYF.

This clonotype was counted at least ten times. The CDR3 region has the DNA TGTGCCAGCAGCTCGGGACTAGCCGTCTACGAGCAGTACTTC. It translates to CASSSGLAVYEQYF. This chain connects TRBV7-6 to TRBJ2-7; 9 nucleotides align to TRBD2. The CDR3 extends over 14 amino acids. V lost 4 bases to trimming and J lost 3 bases; unmatched junction nucleotides: 4. CDR1 is SGHVS and CDR2 is FNYEAQ in the germline V gene.

This chain connects TRBV12-3 or TRBV12-4 to TRBJ2-7; 7 bases fit TRBD2. V was pared by 2 bases and J by 0 bases, with 4 bases of the junction left unmatched. This CDR3 contains 15 residues. The CDR3 DNA sequence: TGTGCCAGCAGTTTACGTGGCGGGAGCTCCTACGAGCAGTACTTC. It specifies CASSLRGGSSYEQYF.

The chain joins TRBV29-1 to TRBJ1-4; 8 bases are a match to TRBD1. CDR1 SQVTM and CDR2 ANQGSEA come from the germline V gene. Trimming at V came to 5 bases and at J to 8 bases, leaving 7 bases not matched to a gene. The CDR3 totals 13 residues. In DNA, the CDR3 is TGCAGCGTTCGGACAGGGAGAGACGAAAAACTGTTTTTT. This gives the protein CSVRTGRDEKLFF.

Here the CDR3 DNA reads TGTGCCAGCAGACACATATGGGGAGGGAGGAGCCAAGAGACCCAGTACTTC. Protein sequence: CASRHIWGGRSQETQYF. This chain joins TRBV27 and TRBJ2-5; the match to TRBD2 covers 7 bases. V shed 6 bases, J shed 1 base, and the junction held 14 bases outside the gene matches. The CDR3 extends over 17 amino acids. Per germline, CDR1 MNHEY and CDR2 SMNVEV (reference sequence).

V gene TRBV5-1 combines with J gene TRBJ2-7, with D perhaps matching TRBD1 or TRBD2 (6 bases each). Trimming stripped 4 bases from V and 2 bases from J, with 25 bases between. Per the germline V gene, CDR1 is SGHRS and CDR2 is YFSETQ. CDR3 length: 18 amino acids. The CDR3 protein is CASSPGSRGGQIPYEQYF. The CDR3 DNA reads as TGCGCCAGCAGCCCGGGGAGCCGTGGGGGGCAGATCCCCTACGAGCAGTACTTC.

Ten or more counts support this clonotype. The V gene is TRBV2, the J gene TRBJ2-1; D gene uncertain. The germline V gene encodes CDR1 SNHLY and CDR2 FYNNEI. Trimming left V 4 bases short and J 4 bases short, with 2 bases between. This CDR3 region has 11 residues. Here the CDR3 DNA reads TGTGCCAGCAGTGTATACAATGAGCAGTTCTTC. Translation gives CASSVYNEQFF.

J is TRBJ2-1 and V is TRBV10-2; D is possibly TRBD1 or TRBD2 (5 bases each). This CDR3 has 17 amino acids. Per the germline V gene, CDR1 is WSHSY and CDR2 is SAAADI. V was clipped by 4 bases and J by 6 bases, with 22 bases between them. For the CDR3, the DNA is TGCGCCAGCAGTGTTACTAGACGAGGGGAAGGCCTCAATGAGCAGTTCTTC. This sequence encodes CASSVTRRGEGLNEQFF.

V gene TRBV7-9 combines with J gene TRBJ2-1; no firm D call. This CDR3 region has 12 residues. Germline V gene lookup returns CDR1 SEHNR and CDR2 FQNEAQ (reference sequence). Trimming removed 1 base from V and 6 bases from J, with 4 bases in between. The CDR3 sequence: CASSLVSNEQFF. The CDR3 DNA is TGTGCCAGCAGCTTAGTTTCCAATGAGCAGTTCTTC. Complete variable domain (other parts from reference TRBV7-9 and TRBJ2-1): DTGVSQNPRHKITKRGQNVTFRCDPISEHNRLYWYRQTLGQGPEFLTYFQNEAQLEKSRLLSDRFSAERPKGSFSTLEIQRTEQGDSAMYLCASSLVSNEQFFGPGTRLTVL.